The rows below give T cell receptor beta chains drawn from one sample of a study of radiotherapy plus CTLA-4 blockade in lung cancer. The data were produced by immunoSEQ multiplex PCR, yet TCRdb's version contains in-frame clones alone and is incomplete. The data hold more than 80,000 clones, with over 75% observed a single time. The material was peripheral blood, obtained from a patient treated with radiotherapy plus ipilimumab. The receptors shown here come from a human donor with non-small cell lung cancer that progressed on radiotherapy plus ipilimumab. Some clones in this sample may be carry-over from other donors' samples. CDR3s include the opening cysteine and the closing phenylalanine or tryptophan. Fields, in order: J gene, D gene, V gene, clone size, CDR3 protein, CDR3 DNA. A D gene is named only where the DNA matches it firmly. The size entry is marked missing in some rows and otherwise reads once, few, many or a size class.

>TRBJ2-5|-|TRBV5-6|-
CASSLRLGETQYF
TGTGCCAGCAGCTTGCGGCTAGGCGAGACCCAGTACTTC
>TRBJ2-2|-|TRBV2|-
CASSEVGGDTGELFF
TGTGCCAGCAGTGAAGTCGGCGGGGACACCGGGGAGCTGTTTTTT
>TRBJ2-7|-|TRBV18|-
CASGDTVRRASFGEQYF
TGTGCCAGCGGGGACACAGTTCGAAGGGCTAGCTTCGGGGAGCAGTACTTC
>TRBJ1-5|-|TRBV7-2|-
CASSLEPNQPQHF
TGTGCCAGCAGCTTAGAGCCTAATCAGCCCCAGCATTTT
>TRBJ2-3|-|TRBV7-2|-
CASSLGGSTGTDTQYF
TGTGCCAGCAGCTTAGGCGGGTCAACTGGGACAGATACGCAGTATTTT
>TRBJ1-6|-|TRBV28|-
CASSTPAGDNSPLHF
TGTGCCAGCAGTACACCCGCAGGGGATAATTCACCCCTCCACTTT
>TRBJ1-2|-|TRBV5-4|-
CASSVEIAGDGYTF
TGTGCCAGCAGCGTGGAAATAGCAGGGGATGGCTACACCTTC
>TRBJ1-2|-|TRBV6-4|-
CASSDRGLGGYTF
TGTGCCAGCAGTGACCGAGGGTTGGGAGGCTACACCTTC
>TRBJ1-5|-|TRBV19|-
CASSIPRGDQPQHF
TGTGCCAGTAGTATCCCCAGGGGCGATCAGCCCCAGCATTTT
>TRBJ1-1|-|TRBV27|once
CASSLIVNTEAFF
TGTGCCAGCAGTTTGATAGTGAACACTGAAGCTTTCTTT
>TRBJ2-1|TRBD2|TRBV5-6|-
CASSLGSGGDNEQFF
TGTGCCAGCAGCTTGGGTAGCGGGGGGGACAATGAGCAGTTCTTC
>TRBJ2-6|-|TRBV7-3|-
CATAPGAGANVLTF
TGTGCCACCGCACCGGGGGCTGGGGCCAACGTCCTGACTTTC
>TRBJ2-1|-|TRBV7-3|few
CASSPGSEQFF
TGTGCCAGCAGTCCCGGGTCAGAGCAGTTCTTC
>TRBJ2-5|TRBD1|TRBV5-1|-
CASSLVPGQGETQYF
TGCGCCAGCAGCTTGGTCCCGGGACAGGGGGAGACCCAGTACTTC
>TRBJ1-6|-|TRBV18|once
CASSPVLNSPLHF
TGTGCCAGCTCACCGGTCCTTAATTCACCCCTCCACTTT
>TRBJ1-1|TRBD1|TRBV4-3|-
CASSLQGGNEAFF
TGCGCCAGCAGCCTACAGGGGGGGAATGAAGCTTTCTTT
>TRBJ1-1|-|TRBV28|-
CATAPKIPGPKGNTEAFF
TGTGCCACCGCCCCAAAAATACCGGGTCCCAAAGGGAACACTGAAGCTTTCTTT
>TRBJ1-1|-|TRBV2|few
CATYGAGDDEGTEAFF
TGTGCCACCTATGGGGCCGGGGATGATGAGGGCACTGAAGCTTTCTTT
>TRBJ2-7|-|TRBV7-7|-
CASSLGVSYEQYF
TGTGCTAGCAGCTTAGGTGTATCCTACGAGCAGTACTTC
>TRBJ2-7|-|TRBV2|-
CASSEQENYEQYF
TGTGCCAGCAGTGAACAGGAGAACTACGAGCAGTACTTC
>TRBJ1-2|-|TRBV11-3|once
CASSPDRNYGYTF
TGTGCCAGCAGCCCGGACAGAAACTATGGCTACACCTTC
>TRBJ1-4|TRBD1|TRBV19|-
CASSARQGINEKLFF
TGTGCCAGTAGTGCGCGACAGGGGATTAATGAAAAACTGTTTTTT
>TRBJ2-1|TRBD1|TRBV19|-
CASSTGGYFNEQFF
TGTGCCAGTAGTACAGGGGGTTACTTCAATGAGCAGTTCTTC
>TRBJ2-1|-|TRBV9|-
CASSPTGTYFYNEQFF
TGTGCCAGCAGCCCTACAGGGACCTACTTCTACAATGAGCAGTTCTTC
>TRBJ1-4|-|TRBV28|-
CASRSATNEKLFF
TGTGCCAGTAGGTCTGCAACTAATGAAAAACTGTTTTTT
>TRBJ2-2|TRBD2|TRBV5-1|once
CASSLDGLAGERVGELFF
TGCGCCAGCAGCTTGGATGGACTAGCGGGGGAAAGAGTCGGGGAGCTGTTTTTT
>TRBJ2-2|-|TRBV4-2|once
CASSQDPTINTGELFF
TGTGCCAGCAGCCAAGACCCAACAATCAACACCGGGGAGCTGTTTTTT
>TRBJ2-5|TRBD2|TRBV7-2|-
CATTVGGESGQTQYF
TGTGCCACCACGGTGGGAGGGGAGAGCGGTCAGACCCAGTACTTC
>TRBJ1-1|-|TRBV6-5|-
CASKWTESITEAFF
TGTGCCAGCAAATGGACAGAGTCGATCACTGAAGCTTTCTTT
>TRBJ2-5|TRBD2|TRBV11-2|-
CASRNTHGQRGGGETQYF
TGTGCCAGCAGGAATACCCATGGGCAGCGGGGGGGCGGAGAGACCCAGTACTTC
>TRBJ1-4|-|TRBV19|-
CASMGAVAAEKLFF
TGTGCCAGTATGGGGGCAGTGGCGGCTGAAAAACTGTTTTTT
>TRBJ1-2|-|TRBV9|-
CASSVDTGAYGYTF
TGTGCCAGCAGCGTAGATACGGGAGCCTATGGCTACACCTTC
>TRBJ1-1|-|TRBV7-2|-
CASGGHQNTEAFF
TGTGCCAGCGGGGGACATCAGAACACTGAAGCTTTCTTT
>TRBJ1-6|-|TRBV12-1|-
CASRTKVTLGTSSYNSPLHF
TGTGCCAGCAGGACCAAGGTCACATTGGGAACCAGCTCCTATAATTCACCCCTCCACTTT
>TRBJ2-1|-|TRBV5-4|-
CASGGGSPPYNEQFF
TGTGCCAGCGGAGGGGGGTCCCCTCCCTACAATGAGCAGTTCTTC
>TRBJ2-1|-|TRBV7-3|-
CASSPFNLVYNEQFF
TGTGCCAGCAGCCCCTTTAATCTTGTTTACAATGAGCAGTTCTTC
>TRBJ2-5|-|TRBV7-2|-
CASSLNSGTQETQYF
TGTGCCAGCAGCTTGAATTCAGGGACCCAAGAGACCCAGTACTTC
>TRBJ2-1|TRBD1|TRBV28|-
CASSLVGTGKSWEQFF
TGTGCCAGCAGTTTAGTAGGGACAGGGAAATCTTGGGAGCAGTTCTTC
>TRBJ2-1|-|TRBV4-3|-
CASSQVGTGYNEQFF
TGCGCCAGCAGCCAAGTAGGTACGGGCTACAATGAGCAGTTCTTC
>TRBJ1-3|-|TRBV28|-
CASSSPDGRQGNTIYF
TGTGCCAGCAGTTCCCCGGACGGGAGACAGGGAAACACCATATATTTT
>TRBJ1-2|-|TRBV19|-
CASRALAAGYTF
TGTGCCAGTAGGGCCCTGGCGGCTGGCTACACCTTC
>TRBJ2-3|-|TRBV4-1|-
CASSQDGNRDTQYF
TGCGCCAGCAGCCAAGATGGCAACCGAGATACGCAGTATTTT
>TRBJ2-1|TRBD2|TRBV6-5|-
CASSLLAGPGDEQFF
TGTGCCAGCAGCCTACTAGCGGGGCCAGGGGATGAGCAGTTCTTC
>TRBJ2-7|-|TRBV6-6|-
CASSYPSGSYEQYF
TGTGCCAGCAGTTACCCCAGCGGCTCCTACGAGCAGTACTTC
>TRBJ2-5|TRBD2|TRBV4-3|-
CASSQDPSGGAGETQYF
TGCGCCAGCAGCCAAGATCCCAGCGGGGGGGCCGGGGAGACCCAGTACTTC
>TRBJ2-1|-|TRBV7-3|-
CASSPRVANEQFF
TGTGCCAGCAGCCCTCGGGTGGCAAATGAGCAGTTCTTC
>TRBJ2-7|TRBD2|TRBV9|few
CASSVAGAGLEQYF
TGTGCCAGCAGCGTAGCGGGAGCGGGGCTCGAGCAGTACTTC
>TRBJ2-1|TRBD2|TRBV30|-
CAWNTGTSGYNEQFF
TGTGCCTGGAATACCGGGACTAGCGGATACAATGAGCAGTTCTTC
>TRBJ2-2|-|TRBV7-9|-
CASRIDAGELFF
TGTGCCAGCAGGATAGATGCCGGGGAGCTGTTTTTT
>TRBJ1-2|-|TRBV19|once
CASGRGRQLTSGYTF
TGTGCCAGTGGGAGGGGCAGACAACTAACCAGTGGCTACACCTTC
>TRBJ2-3|-|TRBV7-9|-
CASSEGGGSQYF
TGTGCCAGCAGCGAAGGTGGGGGTTCTCAGTATTTT
>TRBJ1-2|TRBD1|TRBV7-2|-
CASSPPGTGYGYTF
TGTGCCAGCAGCCCACCCGGGACAGGCTATGGCTACACCTTC
>TRBJ1-5|-|TRBV27|-
CASQKTPGLNQPQHF
TGTGCCAGCCAAAAAACTCCAGGGTTGAATCAGCCCCAGCATTTT